These 15 T cell receptor beta chains share one sample of origin, sequenced in a study of a mutant IDH1 vaccine in newly diagnosed glioma (dated by TCRdb to about 2021). This specimen's time point label, per the study, means: baseline, week 1 (first vaccination visit). The treatment or condition label on this specimen signifies: pre-vaccination baseline after standard-of-care therapy. Library preparation used the immunoSEQ multiplex PCR assay. Held by TCRdb, this immuneACCESS table contains in-frame sequences only and omits some clones. Under half of the omission traces to an unresolved V gene where checked; the cause of the rest is unknown. This sample has about 100,000 clones in its table, and about four fifths of those were observed once. Approximately 7.6% of the sample goes to the ten largest clones. This material consisted of PBMCs, taken from a glioma patient treated with radiotherapy, temozolomide or both. Receptor source: a man aged 35 to 55 with glioma.

The CDR3 DNA follows: TGTGCCAGCAGCCTAGCGGGAGCCGGGGAGCTGTTTTTT. Its protein is CASSLAGAGELFF. The genes are TRBV9 and TRBJ2-2; 10 bases align to TRBD2. CDR3 length equals 13 residues. Germline V gene data show CDR1 as SGDLS and CDR2 as YYNGEE. V trimming: 4 bases; J trimming: 6 bases; junction bases outside the gene matches: 0.

V and J are TRBV4-3 and TRBJ2-1; D is ambiguous. The CDR3 is made up of 13 amino acids. Germline V gene data show CDR1 as LGHNA and CDR2 as YSLEER. Trimming removed 2 bases from V and 6 bases from J, with 8 bases in between. CDR3 DNA sequence: TGCGCCAGCAGCCAATCCGTTAGCAATGAGCAGTTCTTC. Its protein is CASSQSVSNEQFF.

The genes are TRBV4-2 and TRBJ2-7; perhaps D is TRBD1 or TRBD2 (5 bases each). This CDR3 is 13 amino acids long. Germline CDR1 is LGHNA and CDR2 is YNFKEQ. V lost 5 bases, J lost 3 bases, and 11 bases lay in between. In DNA, the CDR3 is TGTGCCAGCAGCACCGGGACGGACTACGAGCAGTACTTC. This codes for CASSTGTDYEQYF.

The chain recombines TRBV5-6 with TRBJ2-7, with 12 bases aligning to TRBD1. The V gene end was trimmed by 2 bases and the J gene end by 5 bases; junction bases not matched to a gene: 5. This CDR3 has 15 residues. Germline V CDR1 and CDR2: SGHDT, YYEEEE. The CDR3 DNA reads as TGTGCCAGCAGCTTCCCCGGGACAGGGGGCAACGAGCAGTACTTC. As protein: CASSFPGTGGNEQYF. The variable domain in full, with the rest retrieved from reference TRBV5-6 and TRBJ2-7, is DAGVTQSPTHLIKTRGQQVTLRCSPKSGHDTVSWYQQALGQGPQFIFQYYEEEERQRGNFPDRFSGHQFPNYSSELNVNALLLGDSALYLCASSFPGTGGNEQYFGPGTRLTVT.

The rearrangement joins TRBV6-1 to TRBJ2-1; weak D call: TRBD2 (6 bases). Trimming removed 5 bases at V and 10 bases at J, with 18 bases between. The length of the CDR3 is 14 residues. CDR1 MNHNS and CDR2 SASEGT come from the germline V gene. CDR3 loop: CASSRGGESIEQFF. CDR3 nucleotide sequence: TGTGCCAGCAGTCGAGGCGGGGAGAGTATCGAGCAGTTCTTC.

This clone was seen more than once but under ten times. The V and J genes are TRBV14 and TRBJ1-1, with D unresolved. Deletions cut 4 bases from V and 1 base from J, with 4 bases between. This CDR3 spans 12 amino acids. Germline CDR1 SGHDN, CDR2 FVKESK. This chain's CDR3 is CASSLRNTEAFF. The CDR3 DNA follows: TGTGCCAGCAGCCTACGGAACACTGAAGCTTTCTTT.

This clone was recorded a few times. V usage is TRBV5-1 and J usage is TRBJ1-1, with 8 bases matching TRBD1. This CDR3 comprises 15 residues. CDR1 is SGHRS, CDR2 YFSETQ, per germline. Trimming removed 0 bases from V and 7 bases from J; junction bases left unmatched: 8. The CDR3 nucleotides are TGCGCCAGCAGCTTGGTCGGACAGGGTTCGGGTGAAGCTTTCTTT. Residues: CASSLVGQGSGEAFF.

The chain has TRBV5-1 and TRBJ2-7, with a weak D call TRBD2 (6 bases). This CDR3 region has 12 residues. V shed 4 bases and J shed 6 bases, with 11 bases lying between them. Looked up from germline, CDR1 is SGHRS and CDR2 is YFSETQ. CDR3 bases: TGCGCCAGCAGCCCAAACGGGGGCGAGCAGTACTTC. Residues: CASSPNGGEQYF.

The V and J genes are TRBV18 and TRBJ2-3; 7 nucleotides match TRBD1. Germline-derived CDR1 and CDR2 are KGHSH and LQKENI. Unmatched junction bases numbered 1, after V lost 6 bases and J lost 4 bases. This CDR3 comprises 12 residues. This CDR3 is CASSTGPDTQYF. CDR3 sequence (DNA): TGTGCCAGCTCGACAGGGCCAGATACGCAGTATTTT.

This chain uses TRBV5-4 with TRBJ1-3, with D possibly TRBD1 on 5 matching bases. CDR3 length: 17 residues. From germline, CDR1 is SGHNT and CDR2 YYREEE (reference sequence). Trimming stripped 2 bases from V and 0 bases from J, with 15 bases between. In DNA, the CDR3 is TGTGCCAGCAGCTTCCAGGGATGGGTTAGCTCTGGAAACACCATATATTTT. Translation: CASSFQGWVSSGNTIYF.

This clone was counted only a few times. Mismatch with germline at one junction end may stem from a read error. The chain has TRBV7-7 and TRBJ2-1; D is ambiguous. Germline loops: CDR1 SSHAT, CDR2 FNYEAQ (reference sequence). CDR3 length: 13 amino acids. DNA for the CDR3: TGTGCTAGCAGCTTTACGGCAGGTGGTGAGCAGTTCTTC. This encodes CASSFTAGGEQFF.

There are a few counts of this clone. The chain employs TRBV2 and TRBJ2-2; D is undetermined. V lost 3 bases and J 5 bases, leaving 7 bases between the germline ends. The CDR3 spans 13 residues. CDR1 and CDR2 (germline): SNHLY, FYNNEI. The CDR3 DNA reads as TGTGCCAGCAGTGACATCAGGACCGGGGAGCTGTTTTTT. This codes for CASSDIRTGELFF.

V usage is TRBV10-3 and J usage is TRBJ2-2, with D possibly matching TRBD2 (5 bases). Trimming took 4 bases from V and 0 from J, leaving 6 bases between them. The germline V gene has CDR1 ENHRY and CDR2 SYGVKD. This CDR3 is 14 amino acids long. The CDR3 sequence: CAISGTPNTGELFF. As DNA, the CDR3 is TGTGCCATCAGTGGGACTCCGAACACCGGGGAGCTGTTTTTT.

This clone was counted once. V gene TRBV28 combines with J gene TRBJ2-7; D is perhaps TRBD2 (6 bases). The CDR3 runs 14 residues. Germline V gives CDR1 MDHEN, CDR2 SYDVKM. Trimming pared 6 bases from V and 6 bases from J, leaving 18 bases between. The CDR3, as DNA: TGTGCCAGCAGCCCGGGCGGGGTGGACGCCGAGCAGTACTTC. It is translated as CASSPGGVDAEQYF. Complete variable domain (other parts from reference TRBV28 and TRBJ2-7): DVKVTQSSRYLVKRTGEKVFLECVQDMDHENMFWYRQDPGLGLRLIYFSYDVKMKEKGDIPEGYSVSREKKERFSLILESASTNQTSMYLCASSPGGVDAEQYFGPGTRLTVT.

V gene TRBV5-4 combines with J gene TRBJ1-1; D not resolved. CDR3 length: 15 residues. V dropped 3 bases and J dropped 2 bases, with 14 bases sitting between them. Germline loops: CDR1 SGHNT, CDR2 YYREEE (reference sequence). The CDR3 DNA reads as TGTGCCAGCAGCTCTAAATTGACGGAAAACACTGAAGCTTTCTTT. Its translation is CASSSKLTENTEAFF.